The entry below describes one T cell receptor (beta chain). These data belong to a study of glioma-infiltrating T cells after dendritic cell vaccination. Here immunoSEQ multiplex PCR was the method, and the copy in TCRdb shows in-frame clones only, minus some. The sample includes under 130,000 clones, around 90% of them seen just once. From germline, CDR1 is KGHSH and CDR2 LQKENI. The CDR3 contains 15 residues. The V segment lost 4 bases and the J segment 4 bases; nucleotides outside the gene matches: 7. The time point: after dendritic cell vaccination, including at tumor progression/relapse. The source material was blood, sampled after dendritic cell vaccination. The rearrangement uses TRBV18 and TRBJ1-1; 9 bases agree with TRBD1. The receptor was isolated from a human donor with glioblastoma. The CDR3 coding sequence is TGTGCCAGCTCACAACAGGGGGCCGGGATCACTGAAGCTTTCTTT. It yields the protein CASSQQGAGITEAFF.